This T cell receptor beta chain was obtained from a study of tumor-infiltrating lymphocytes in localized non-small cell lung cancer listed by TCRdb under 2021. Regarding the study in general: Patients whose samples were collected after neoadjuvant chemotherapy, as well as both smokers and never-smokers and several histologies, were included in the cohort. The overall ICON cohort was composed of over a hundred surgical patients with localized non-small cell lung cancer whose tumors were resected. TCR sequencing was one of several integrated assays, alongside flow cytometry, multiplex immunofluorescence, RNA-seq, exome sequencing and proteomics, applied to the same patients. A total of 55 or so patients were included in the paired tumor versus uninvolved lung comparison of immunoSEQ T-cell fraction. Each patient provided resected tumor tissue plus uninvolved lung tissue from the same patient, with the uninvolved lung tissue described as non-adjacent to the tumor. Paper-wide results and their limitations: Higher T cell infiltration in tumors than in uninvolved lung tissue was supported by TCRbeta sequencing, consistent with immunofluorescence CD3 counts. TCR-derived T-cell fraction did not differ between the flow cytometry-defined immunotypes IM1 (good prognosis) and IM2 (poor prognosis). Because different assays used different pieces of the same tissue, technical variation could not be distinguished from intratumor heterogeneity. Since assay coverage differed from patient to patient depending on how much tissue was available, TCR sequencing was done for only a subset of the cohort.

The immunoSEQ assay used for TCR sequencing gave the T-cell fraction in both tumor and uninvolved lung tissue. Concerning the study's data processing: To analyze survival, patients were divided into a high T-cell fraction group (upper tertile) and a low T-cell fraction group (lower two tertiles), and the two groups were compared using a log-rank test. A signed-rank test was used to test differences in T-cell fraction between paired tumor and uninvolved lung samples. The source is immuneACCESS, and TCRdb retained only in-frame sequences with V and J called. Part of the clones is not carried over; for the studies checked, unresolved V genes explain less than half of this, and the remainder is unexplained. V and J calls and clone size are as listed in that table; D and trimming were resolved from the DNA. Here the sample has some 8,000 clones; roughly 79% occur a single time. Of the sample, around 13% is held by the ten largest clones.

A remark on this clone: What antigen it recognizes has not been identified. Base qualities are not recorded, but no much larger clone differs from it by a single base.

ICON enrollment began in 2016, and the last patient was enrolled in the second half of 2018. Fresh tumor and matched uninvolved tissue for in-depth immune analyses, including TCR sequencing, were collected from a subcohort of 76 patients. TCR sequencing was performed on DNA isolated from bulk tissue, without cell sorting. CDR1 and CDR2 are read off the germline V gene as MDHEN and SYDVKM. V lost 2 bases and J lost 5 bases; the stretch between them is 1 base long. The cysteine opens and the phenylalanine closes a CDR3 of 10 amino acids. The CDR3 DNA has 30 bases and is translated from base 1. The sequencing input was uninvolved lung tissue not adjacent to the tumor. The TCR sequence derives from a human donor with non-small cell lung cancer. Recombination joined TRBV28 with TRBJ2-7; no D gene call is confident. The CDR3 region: CASSLNEQYF. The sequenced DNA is TGTGCCAGCAGTTTAAACGAGCAGTACTTC.